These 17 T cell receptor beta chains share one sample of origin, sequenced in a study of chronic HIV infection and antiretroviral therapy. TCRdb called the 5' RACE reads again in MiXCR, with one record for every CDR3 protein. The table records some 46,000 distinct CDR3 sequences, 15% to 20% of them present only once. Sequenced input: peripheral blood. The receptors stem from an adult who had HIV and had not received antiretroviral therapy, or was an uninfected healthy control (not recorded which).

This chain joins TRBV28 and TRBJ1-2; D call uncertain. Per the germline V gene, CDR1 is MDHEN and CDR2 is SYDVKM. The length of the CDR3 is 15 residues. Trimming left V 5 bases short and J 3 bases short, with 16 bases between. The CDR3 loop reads CASSSSSGGYYGYTF. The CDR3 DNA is TGTGCCAGCAGTAGCAGTTCGGGAGGTTACTATGGCTACACCTTC.

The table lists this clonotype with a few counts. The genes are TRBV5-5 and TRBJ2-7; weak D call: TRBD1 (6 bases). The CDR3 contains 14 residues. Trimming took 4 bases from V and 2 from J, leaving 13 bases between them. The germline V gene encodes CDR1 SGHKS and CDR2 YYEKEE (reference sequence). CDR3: CASSPTGPPYEQYF. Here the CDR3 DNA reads TGTGCCAGCAGCCCAACAGGGCCCCCCTACGAGCAGTACTTC.

The CDR3 is CASSSPGRRTEAFF. In DNA form, the CDR3 reads TGCGCCAGCAGTTCCCCAGGTAGGCGCACTGAAGCTTTCTTT. This chain joins TRBV4-1 and TRBJ1-1, with D uncertain. This CDR3 has 14 amino acids. The germline gives CDR1 MGHRA, CDR2 YSYEKL. Trimming left V 6 bases short and J 4 bases short, with 15 bases between.

The CDR3 sequence is CASSPGQGNEKLFF. The CDR3 DNA reads TGTGCCAGCTCACCCGGACAGGGTAATGAAAAACTGTTTTTT. This rearrangement joins TRBV18 to TRBJ1-4; TRBD1 aligns across 8 bases. Germline V CDR1 and CDR2: KGHSH, LQKENI. V dropped 3 bases and J dropped 4; count of bases not matched to a gene: 1. The CDR3 runs 14 residues.

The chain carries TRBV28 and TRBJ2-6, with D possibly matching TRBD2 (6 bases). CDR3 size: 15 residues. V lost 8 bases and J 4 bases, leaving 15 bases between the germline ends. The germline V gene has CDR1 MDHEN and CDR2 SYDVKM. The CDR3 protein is CASLGGTLGANVLTF. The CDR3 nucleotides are TGTGCCAGCTTGGGAGGCACTCTCGGGGCCAACGTCCTGACTTTC.

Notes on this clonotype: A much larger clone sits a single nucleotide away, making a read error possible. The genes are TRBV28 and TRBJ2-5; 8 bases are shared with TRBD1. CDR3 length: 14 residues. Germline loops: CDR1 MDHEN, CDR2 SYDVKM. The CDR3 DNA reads TGTGCCAGCAGTTGGGGCAGGGGGCTAGAGAACCAGTACTTC. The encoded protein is CASSWGRGLENQYF. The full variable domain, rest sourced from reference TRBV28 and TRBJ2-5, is DVKVTQSSRYLVKRTGEKVFLECVQDMDHENMFWYRQDPGLGLRLIYFSYDVKMKEKGDIPEGYSVSREKKERFSLILESASTNQTSMYLCASSWGRGLENQYFGPGTRLLVL.

The CDR3 spells CASSRTAGNTIYF. CDR3 in DNA: TGTGCCAGCAGCCGGACCGCTGGAAACACCATATATTTT. This sequence joins TRBV6-5 and TRBJ1-3; D unclear. Trimming shortened V by 6 bases and J by 2 bases, and 8 bases separated the two germline ends. CDR1 is MNHEY and CDR2 is SVGAGI in the germline V gene. This CDR3 contains 13 residues.

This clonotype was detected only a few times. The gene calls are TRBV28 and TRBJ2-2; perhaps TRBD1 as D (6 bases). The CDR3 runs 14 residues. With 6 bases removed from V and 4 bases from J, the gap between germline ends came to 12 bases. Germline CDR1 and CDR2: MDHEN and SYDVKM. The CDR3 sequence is CASRPSGVTGELFF. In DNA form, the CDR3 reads TGTGCCAGCAGGCCTTCAGGGGTCACCGGGGAGCTGTTTTTT.

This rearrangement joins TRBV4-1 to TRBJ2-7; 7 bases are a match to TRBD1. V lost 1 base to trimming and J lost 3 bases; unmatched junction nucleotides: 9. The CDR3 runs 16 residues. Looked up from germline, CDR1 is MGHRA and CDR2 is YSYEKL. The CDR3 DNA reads TGCGCCAGCAGCCAAGTCGTGTTAGACAGGGACTACGAGCAGTACTTC. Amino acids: CASSQVVLDRDYEQYF.

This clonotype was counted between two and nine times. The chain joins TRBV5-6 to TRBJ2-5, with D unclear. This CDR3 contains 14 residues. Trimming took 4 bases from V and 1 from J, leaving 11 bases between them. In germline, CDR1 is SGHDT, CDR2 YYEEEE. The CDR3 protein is CASSLKTLQETQYF. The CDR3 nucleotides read TGTGCCAGCAGCCTTAAGACTCTCCAAGAGACCCAGTACTTC.

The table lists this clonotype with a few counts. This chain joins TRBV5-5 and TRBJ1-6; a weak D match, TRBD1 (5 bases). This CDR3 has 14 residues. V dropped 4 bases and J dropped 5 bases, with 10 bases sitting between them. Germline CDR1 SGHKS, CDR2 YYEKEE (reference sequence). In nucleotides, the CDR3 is TGTGCCAGCAGCCCGGGACGGAATAATTCACCCCTCCACTTT. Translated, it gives CASSPGRNNSPLHF.

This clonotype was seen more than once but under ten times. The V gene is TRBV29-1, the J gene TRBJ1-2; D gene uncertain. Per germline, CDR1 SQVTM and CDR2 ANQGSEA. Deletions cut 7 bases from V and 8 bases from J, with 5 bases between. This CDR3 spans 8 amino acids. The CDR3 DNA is TGCAGCGCAAGCGGCTACACCTTC. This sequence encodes CSASGYTF.

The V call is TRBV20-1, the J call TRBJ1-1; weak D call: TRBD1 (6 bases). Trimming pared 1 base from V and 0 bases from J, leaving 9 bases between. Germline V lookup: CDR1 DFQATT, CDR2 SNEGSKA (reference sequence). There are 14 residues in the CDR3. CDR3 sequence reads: CSARVGQLNTEAFF. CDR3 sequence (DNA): TGCAGTGCTAGAGTTGGACAGTTGAACACTGAAGCTTTCTTT.

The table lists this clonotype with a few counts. CDR3 DNA: TGTGCCTGGAGTGTAGGGAATCAGCCCCAGCATTTT. This gives the protein CAWSVGNQPQHF. The chain carries TRBV30 and TRBJ1-5; D call uncertain. CDR3 size: 12 residues. Germline CDR1 GTSNPN, CDR2 SVGIG (reference sequence). Trimming cost V 0 bases and J 4 bases, with 4 bases left between them. The variable domain in full, with the rest retrieved from reference TRBV30 and TRBJ1-5, is SQTIHQWPATLVQPVGSPLSLECTVEGTSNPNLYWYRQAAGRGLQLLFYSVGIGQISSEVPQNLSASRPQDRQFILSSKKLLLSDSGFYLCAWSVGNQPQHFGDGTRLSIL.

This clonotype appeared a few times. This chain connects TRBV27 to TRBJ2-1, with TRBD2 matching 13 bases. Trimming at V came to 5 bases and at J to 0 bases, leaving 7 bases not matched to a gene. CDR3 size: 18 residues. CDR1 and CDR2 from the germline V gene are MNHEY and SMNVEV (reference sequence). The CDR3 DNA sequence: TGTGCCAGCAGTCCCCGACTAGCGGGAGGCCTCTCCTACAATGAGCAGTTCTTC. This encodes CASSPRLAGGLSYNEQFF.

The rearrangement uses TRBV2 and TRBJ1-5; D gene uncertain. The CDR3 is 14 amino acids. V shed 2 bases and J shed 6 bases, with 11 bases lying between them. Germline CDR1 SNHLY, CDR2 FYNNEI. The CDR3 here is CASSEPRRLQPQHF. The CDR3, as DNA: TGTGCCAGCAGTGAACCAAGGAGGCTTCAGCCCCAGCATTTT.

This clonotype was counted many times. The CDR3 bases are TGTGCCACCAGCAGAGAAGACCCATCCACGTTATATAATTCACCCCTCCACTTT. The encoded protein is CATSREDPSTLYNSPLHF. The chain recombines TRBV15 with TRBJ1-6; D is unclear. Trimming removed 0 bases from V and 4 bases from J, with 16 bases in between. Germline assignment: CDR1 LNHNV and CDR2 YYDKDF (reference sequence). This CDR3 is 18 amino acids long.